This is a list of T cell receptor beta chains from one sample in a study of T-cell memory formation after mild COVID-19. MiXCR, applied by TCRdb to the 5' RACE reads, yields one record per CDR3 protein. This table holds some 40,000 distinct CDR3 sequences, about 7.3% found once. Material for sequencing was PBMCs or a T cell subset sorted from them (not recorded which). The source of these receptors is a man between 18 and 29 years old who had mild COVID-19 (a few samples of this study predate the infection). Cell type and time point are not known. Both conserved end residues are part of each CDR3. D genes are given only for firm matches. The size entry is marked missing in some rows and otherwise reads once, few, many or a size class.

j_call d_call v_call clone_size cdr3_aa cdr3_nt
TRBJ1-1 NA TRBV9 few CASSVDIMNTEAFF TGTGCCAGCAGCGTAGACATCATGAACACTGAAGCTTTCTTT
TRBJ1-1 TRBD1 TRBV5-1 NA CASRRLDREEAFF TGCGCCAGCAGGCGCCTTGACAGGGAAGAAGCTTTCTTT
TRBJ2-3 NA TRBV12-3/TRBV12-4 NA CASRGVDTQYF TGTGCCAGCAGGGGTGTAGATACGCAGTATTTT
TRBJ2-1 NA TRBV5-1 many CASSLEGPSYNEQFF TGCGCCAGCAGCTTGGAGGGACCCTCCTACAATGAGCAGTTCTTC
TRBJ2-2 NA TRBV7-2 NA CASSPNGFTGELFF TGTGCCAGCAGCCCGAACGGGTTTACCGGGGAGCTGTTTTTT
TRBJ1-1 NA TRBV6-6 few CASSSTWMNTEAFF TGTGCCAGCAGTTCCACGTGGATGAACACTGAAGCTTTCTTT
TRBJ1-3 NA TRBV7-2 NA CASSLGSVAGNTIYF TGTGCCAGCAGCTTAGGGTCAGTAGCTGGAAACACCATATATTTT
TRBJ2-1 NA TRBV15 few CATSRDGPLERHEQFF TGTGCCACCAGCAGAGATGGGCCTCTGGAGCGTCATGAGCAGTTCTTC
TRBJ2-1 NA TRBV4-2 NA CASSQEPQRLGGLPGGEQFF TGTGCCAGCAGCCAGGAGCCCCAACGTTTGGGGGGGCTTCCAGGTGGTGAGCAGTTCTTC
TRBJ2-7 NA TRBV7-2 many CASSLQGKSSYEQYF TGTGCCAGCAGCCTGCAGGGGAAATCTAGCTACGAGCAGTACTTC
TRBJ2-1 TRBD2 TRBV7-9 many CASSFAGLAGGLHEQFF TGTGCCAGCAGCTTCGCCGGACTAGCGGGGGGGTTACATGAGCAGTTCTTC
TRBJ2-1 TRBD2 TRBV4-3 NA CASSQGGLAGAYNEQFF TGCGCCAGCAGCCAAGGGGGACTAGCGGGGGCCTACAATGAGCAGTTCTTC
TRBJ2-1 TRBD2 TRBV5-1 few CASSLMTSGGNEQFF TGCGCCAGCAGCTTGATGACTAGCGGGGGGAATGAGCAGTTCTTC
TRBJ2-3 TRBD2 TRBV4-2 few CASSPGGDTQYF TGTGCCAGCAGCCCGGGGGGGGATACGCAGTATTTT
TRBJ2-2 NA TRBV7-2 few CASSRNRHTGELFF TGTGCCAGCAGCCGTAATCGGCACACCGGGGAGCTGTTTTTT
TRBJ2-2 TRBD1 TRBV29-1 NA CSGNRGGELFF TGCAGCGGGAACAGGGGCGGGGAGCTGTTTTTT
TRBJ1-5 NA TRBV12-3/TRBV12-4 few CASSYLQGYQPQHF TGTGCCAGCAGTTATTTACAGGGCTATCAGCCCCAGCATTTT
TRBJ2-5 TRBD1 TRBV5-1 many CASSQTGGEETQYF TGCGCCAGCAGCCAGACAGGGGGCGAGGAGACCCAGTACTTC
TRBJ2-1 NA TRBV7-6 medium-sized CASSSPGSGSNEQFF TGTGCCAGCAGCTCACCAGGGTCGGGGAGCAATGAGCAGTTCTTC
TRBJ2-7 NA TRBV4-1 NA CASSQETWSRTYEQYF TGCGCCAGCAGCCAGGAGACGTGGTCCCGAACCTACGAGCAGTACTTC
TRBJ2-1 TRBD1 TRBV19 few CASSIGGTGPYNEQFF TGTGCCAGTAGTATAGGCGGGACAGGACCTTACAATGAGCAGTTCTTC
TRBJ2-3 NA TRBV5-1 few CASTSDSFRTDTQYF TGCGCCAGCACCTCGGACAGCTTCCGCACAGATACGCAGTATTTT
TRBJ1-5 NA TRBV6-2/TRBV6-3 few CASSNSNQPQHF TGTGCCAGCTCTAATAGCAATCAGCCCCAGCATTTT
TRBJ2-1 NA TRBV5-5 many CASSSVGDFEQFF TGTGCCAGCAGCTCAGTGGGGGACTTTGAGCAGTTCTTC
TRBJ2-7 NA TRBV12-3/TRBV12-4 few CASSQGWTPLSYEQYF TGTGCCAGCAGTCAGGGTTGGACACCGCTTTCCTACGAGCAGTACTTC
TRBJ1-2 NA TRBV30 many CAWSRDRPYGYTF TGTGCCTGGAGTAGAGACAGGCCCTATGGCTACACCTTC
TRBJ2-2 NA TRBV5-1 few CASSLAKGGLSGELFF TGCGCCAGCAGCTTGGCCAAGGGGGGCCTAAGCGGGGAGCTGTTTTTT
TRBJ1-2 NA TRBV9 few CASSSMNVDGYTF TGTGCCAGCAGCTCAATGAATGTGGATGGCTACACCTTC
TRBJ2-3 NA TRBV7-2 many CASSRRGAPDTQYF TGTGCCAGTAGCCGGAGGGGGGCCCCGGATACGCAGTATTTT
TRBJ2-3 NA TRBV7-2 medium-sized CASSLDGQSPDTQYF TGTGCCAGCAGCTTAGACGGACAGTCCCCAGATACGCAGTATTTT
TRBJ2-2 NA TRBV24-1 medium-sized CATSDTRADTGELFF TGTGCCACCAGTGATACCCGGGCCGACACCGGGGAGCTGTTTTTT
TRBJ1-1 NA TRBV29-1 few CSVGTVNTEAFF TGCAGCGTTGGAACGGTGAACACTGAAGCTTTCTTT
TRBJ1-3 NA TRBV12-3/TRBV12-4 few CASNLGAISGNTIYF TGTGCCAGCAACTTGGGAGCCATCTCTGGAAACACCATATATTTT
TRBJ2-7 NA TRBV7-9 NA CASSGSDRYEQYF TGTGCCAGCTCAGGCTCCGATAGGTACGAGCAGTACTTC
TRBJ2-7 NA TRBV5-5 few CASSLEAQGRYEQYF TGTGCCAGCAGCTTGGAGGCCCAGGGGCGGTACGAGCAGTACTTC
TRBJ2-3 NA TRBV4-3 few CASSQSVRDTQYF TGCGCCAGCAGCCAGTCCGTCAGGGATACGCAGTATTTT
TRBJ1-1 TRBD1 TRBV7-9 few CASSPTGGGGTEAFF TGTGCCAGCAGCCCGACAGGGGGTGGAGGCACTGAAGCTTTCTTT
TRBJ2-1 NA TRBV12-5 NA CASGLGTPLNEQFF TGTGCTAGTGGCCTCGGGACACCGCTGAATGAGCAGTTCTTC
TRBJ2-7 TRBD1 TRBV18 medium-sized CASSSDRAYEQYF TGTGCCAGCTCATCGGACAGGGCCTACGAGCAGTACTTC
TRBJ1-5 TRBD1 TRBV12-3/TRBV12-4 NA CASRLQGPGTPQHF TGTGCCAGCAGGCTACAGGGGCCCGGGACGCCCCAGCATTTT
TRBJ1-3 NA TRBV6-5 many CASSYDGNSGNTIYF TGTGCCAGCAGTTACGACGGGAACTCTGGAAACACCATATATTTT
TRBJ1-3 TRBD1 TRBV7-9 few CASSTGGSGNTIYF TGTGCCAGCAGCACAGGGGGCTCTGGAAACACCATATATTTT
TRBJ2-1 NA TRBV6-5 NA CASSSFHRVHEQFF TGTGCCAGCAGTTCCTTTCACAGGGTACATGAGCAGTTCTTC
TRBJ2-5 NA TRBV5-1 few CASSRGTSQETQYF TGCGCCAGCAGCCGAGGGACATCACAAGAGACCCAGTACTTC
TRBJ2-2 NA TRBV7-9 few CASSFRGSDTGELFF TGTGCCAGCAGCTTTCGGGGCTCGGACACCGGGGAGCTGTTTTTT
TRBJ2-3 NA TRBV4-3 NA CASSLSPDRDTQYF TGCGCCAGCAGCCTAAGCCCCGACCGAGATACGCAGTATTTT
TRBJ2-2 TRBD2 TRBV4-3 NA CASSQDSASGGWQGELFF TGCGCCAGCAGCCAAGATTCGGCTAGCGGGGGGTGGCAGGGGGAGCTGTTTTTT
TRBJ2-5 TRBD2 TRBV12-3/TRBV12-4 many CASSPGGGEETQYF TGTGCCAGCAGTCCCGGTGGGGGGGAAGAGACCCAGTACTTC
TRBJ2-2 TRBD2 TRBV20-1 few CSASATSGNTGELFF TGCAGTGCTAGTGCAACTAGCGGCAACACCGGGGAGCTGTTTTTT
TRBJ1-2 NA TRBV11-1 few CASSLRGRNNYGYTF TGTGCCAGCAGCTTAAGAGGCAGGAACAACTATGGCTACACCTTC
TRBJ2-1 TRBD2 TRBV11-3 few CASSLDGLGTSGDNEQFF TGTGCCAGCAGCTTAGATGGATTAGGGACTAGCGGTGACAATGAGCAGTTCTTC
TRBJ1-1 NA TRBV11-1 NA CASSFMSLGEAFF TGTGCCAGCAGCTTTATGTCATTAGGTGAAGCTTTCTTT
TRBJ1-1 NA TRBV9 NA CASSVDPKSKAFF TGTGCCAGCAGCGTAGATCCAAAGTCCAAAGCTTTCTTT
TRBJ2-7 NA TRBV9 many CASSSGGGTYEQYF TGTGCCAGCAGCTCTGGGGGGGGCACCTACGAGCAGTACTTC